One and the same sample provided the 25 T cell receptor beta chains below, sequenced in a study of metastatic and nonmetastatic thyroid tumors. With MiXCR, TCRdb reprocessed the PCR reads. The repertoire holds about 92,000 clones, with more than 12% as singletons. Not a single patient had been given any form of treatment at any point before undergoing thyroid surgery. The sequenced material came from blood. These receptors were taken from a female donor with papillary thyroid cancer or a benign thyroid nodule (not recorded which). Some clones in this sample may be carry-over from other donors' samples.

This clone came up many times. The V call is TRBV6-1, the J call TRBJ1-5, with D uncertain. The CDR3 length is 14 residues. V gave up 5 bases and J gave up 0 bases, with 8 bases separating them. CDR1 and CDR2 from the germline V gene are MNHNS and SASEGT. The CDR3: CASSFRNSNQPQHF. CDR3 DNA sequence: TGTGCCAGCAGTTTCCGAAATAGCAATCAGCCCCAGCATTTT.

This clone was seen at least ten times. The CDR3 coding sequence is TGTGCCAGCAGCTTAGCCCGGGGATCCCAGTACTTC. This translates into CASSLARGSQYF. The chain is built from TRBV7-2 and TRBJ2-5, with D tentatively TRBD2 (5 bases). The CDR3 loop spans 12 amino acids. Germline values: CDR1 SGHTA, CDR2 FQGNSA. V was pared by 0 bases and J by 9 bases, with 8 bases between. The whole variable domain, filled in from reference TRBV7-2 and TRBJ2-5, reads GAGVSQSPSNKVTEKGKDVELRCDPISGHTALYWYRQSLGQGLEFLIYFQGNSAPDKSGLPSDRFSAERTGGSVSTLTIQRTQQEDSAVYLCASSLARGSQYFGPGTRLLVL.

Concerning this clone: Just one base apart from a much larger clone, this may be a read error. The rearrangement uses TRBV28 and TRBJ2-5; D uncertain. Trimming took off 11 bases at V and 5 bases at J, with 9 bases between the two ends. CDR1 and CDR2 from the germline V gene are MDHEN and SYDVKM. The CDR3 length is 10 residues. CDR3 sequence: CAGGWETQYF. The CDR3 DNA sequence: TGTGCCGGCGGATGGGAGACCCAGTACTTC.

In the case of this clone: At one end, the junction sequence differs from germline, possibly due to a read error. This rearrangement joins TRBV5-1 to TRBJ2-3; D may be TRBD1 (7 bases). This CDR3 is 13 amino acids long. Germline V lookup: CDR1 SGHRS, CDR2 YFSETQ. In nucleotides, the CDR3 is TGCGCCACTGCAGGGGGGAGCACATATACGCAGTATTTT. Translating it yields CATAGGSTYTQYF.

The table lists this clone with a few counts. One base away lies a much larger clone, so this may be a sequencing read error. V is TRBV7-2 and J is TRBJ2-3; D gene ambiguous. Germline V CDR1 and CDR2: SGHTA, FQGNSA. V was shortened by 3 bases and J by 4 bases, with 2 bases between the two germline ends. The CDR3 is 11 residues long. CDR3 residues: CASSFADTQYF. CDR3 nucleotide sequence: TGTGCCAGCAGCTTTGCAGATACGCAGTATTTT.

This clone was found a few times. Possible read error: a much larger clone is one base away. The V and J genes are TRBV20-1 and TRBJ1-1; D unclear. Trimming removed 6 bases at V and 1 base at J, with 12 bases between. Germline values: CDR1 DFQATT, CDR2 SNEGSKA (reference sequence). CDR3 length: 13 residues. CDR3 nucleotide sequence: TGCAGTGCCTTCGCACAGTGGAACACTGAAGCTTTCTTT. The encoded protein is CSAFAQWNTEAFF.

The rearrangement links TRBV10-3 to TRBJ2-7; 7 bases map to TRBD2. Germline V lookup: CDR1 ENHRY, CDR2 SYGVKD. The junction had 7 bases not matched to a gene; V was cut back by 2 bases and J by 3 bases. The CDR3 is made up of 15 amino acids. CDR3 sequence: CAISEGDYRVYEQYF. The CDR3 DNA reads TGTGCCATCAGTGAGGGGGACTATAGGGTCTACGAGCAGTACTTC.

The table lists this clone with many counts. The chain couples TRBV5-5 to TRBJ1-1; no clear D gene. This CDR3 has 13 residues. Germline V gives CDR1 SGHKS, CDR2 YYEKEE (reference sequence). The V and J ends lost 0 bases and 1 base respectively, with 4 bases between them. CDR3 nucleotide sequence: TGTGCCAGCAGCTTGGAACAGAACACTGAAGCTTTCTTT. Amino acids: CASSLEQNTEAFF.

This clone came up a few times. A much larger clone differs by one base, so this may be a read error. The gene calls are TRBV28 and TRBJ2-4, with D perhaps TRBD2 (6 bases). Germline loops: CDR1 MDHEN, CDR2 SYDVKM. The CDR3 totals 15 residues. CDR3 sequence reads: CSSSLWGDAENIQYF. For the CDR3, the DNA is TGTTCCAGCAGTTTATGGGGGGACGCTGAGAACATTCAGTACTTC.

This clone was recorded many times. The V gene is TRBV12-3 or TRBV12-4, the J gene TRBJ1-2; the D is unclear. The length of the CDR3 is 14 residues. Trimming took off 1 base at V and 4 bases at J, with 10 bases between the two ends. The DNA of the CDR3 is TGTGCCAGCAGTTTAGGACGACGGCTCTATGGCTACACCTTC. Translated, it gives CASSLGRRLYGYTF.

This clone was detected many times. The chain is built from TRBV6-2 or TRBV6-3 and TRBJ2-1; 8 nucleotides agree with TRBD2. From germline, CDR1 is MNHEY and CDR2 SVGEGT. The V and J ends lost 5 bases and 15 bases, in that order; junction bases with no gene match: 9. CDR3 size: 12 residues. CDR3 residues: CASSTSGLGLFF. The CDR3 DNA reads TGTGCCAGCAGTACTAGCGGCCTCGGTCTGTTCTTC.

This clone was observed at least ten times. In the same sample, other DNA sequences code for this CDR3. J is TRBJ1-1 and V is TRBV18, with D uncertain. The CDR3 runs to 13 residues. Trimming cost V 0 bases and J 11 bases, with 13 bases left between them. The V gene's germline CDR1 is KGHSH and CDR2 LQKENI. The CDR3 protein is CASSPPIGVPAFF. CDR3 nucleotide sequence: TGTGCCAGCTCACCACCGATTGGGGTTCCTGCTTTCTTT.

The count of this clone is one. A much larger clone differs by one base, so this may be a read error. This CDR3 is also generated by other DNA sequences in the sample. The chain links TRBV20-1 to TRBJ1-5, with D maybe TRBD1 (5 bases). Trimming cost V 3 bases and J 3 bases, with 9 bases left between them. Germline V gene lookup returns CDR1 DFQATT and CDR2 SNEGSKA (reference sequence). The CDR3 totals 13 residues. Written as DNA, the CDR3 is TGCAGTGCTAGGGGGGGACCCAATCAGCCCCAGCATTTT. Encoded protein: CSARGGPNQPQHF.

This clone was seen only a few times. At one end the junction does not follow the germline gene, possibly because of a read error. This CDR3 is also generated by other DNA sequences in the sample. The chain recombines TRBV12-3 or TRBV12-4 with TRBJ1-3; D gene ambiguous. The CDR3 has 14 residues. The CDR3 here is CASSPRSSGNTIYF. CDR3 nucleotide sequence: TGTGCAAGCAGTCCAAGGTCCTCTGGAAACACCATATATTTT.

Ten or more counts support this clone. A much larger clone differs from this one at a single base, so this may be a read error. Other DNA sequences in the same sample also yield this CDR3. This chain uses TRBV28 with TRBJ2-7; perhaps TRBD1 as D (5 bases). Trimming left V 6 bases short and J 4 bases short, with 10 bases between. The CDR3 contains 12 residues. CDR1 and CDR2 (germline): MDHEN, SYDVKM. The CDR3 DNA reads TGTGCCAGCAGAGAAACAGGATACGAGCAGTACTTC. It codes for CASRETGYEQYF.

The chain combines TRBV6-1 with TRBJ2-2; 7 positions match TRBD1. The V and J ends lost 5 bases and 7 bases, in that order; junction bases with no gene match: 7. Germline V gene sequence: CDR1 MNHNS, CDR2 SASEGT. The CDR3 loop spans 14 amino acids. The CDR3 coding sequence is TGTGCCAGCAGTTCGACAGGGAGTGGCGGGGAGCTGTTTTTT. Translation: CASSSTGSGGELFF.

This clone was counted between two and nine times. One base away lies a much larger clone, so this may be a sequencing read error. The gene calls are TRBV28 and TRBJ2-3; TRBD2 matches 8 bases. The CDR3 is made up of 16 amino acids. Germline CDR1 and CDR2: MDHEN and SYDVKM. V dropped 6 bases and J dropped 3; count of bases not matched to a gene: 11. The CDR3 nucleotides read TGTGCCAGCAGCCACGATCTGGCTAGCGGGACAGATACGCAGTATTTT. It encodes CASSHDLASGTDTQYF.

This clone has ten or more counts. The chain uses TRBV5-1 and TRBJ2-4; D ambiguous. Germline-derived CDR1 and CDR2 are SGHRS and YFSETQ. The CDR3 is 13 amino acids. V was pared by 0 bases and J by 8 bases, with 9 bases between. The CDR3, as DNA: TGCGCCAGCAGCTTGGAGGTTCACCACATTCAGTACTTC. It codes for CASSLEVHHIQYF.

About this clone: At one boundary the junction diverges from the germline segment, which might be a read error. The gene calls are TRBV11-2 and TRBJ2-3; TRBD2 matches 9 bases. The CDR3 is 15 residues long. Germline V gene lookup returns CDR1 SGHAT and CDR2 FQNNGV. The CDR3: CASSLGGGALDTQYF. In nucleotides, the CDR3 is TGCGCCAGCAGCTTAGGCGGGGGGGCCCTAGATACGCAGTATTTT.

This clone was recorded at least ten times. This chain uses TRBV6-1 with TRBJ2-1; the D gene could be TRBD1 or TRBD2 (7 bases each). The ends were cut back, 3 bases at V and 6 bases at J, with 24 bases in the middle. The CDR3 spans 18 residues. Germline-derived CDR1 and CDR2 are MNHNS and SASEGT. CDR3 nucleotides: TGTGCCAGCAGTGACCCCCCACTCACCAGGGGGGGGCCCAATGAGCAGTTCTTC. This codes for CASSDPPLTRGGPNEQFF.

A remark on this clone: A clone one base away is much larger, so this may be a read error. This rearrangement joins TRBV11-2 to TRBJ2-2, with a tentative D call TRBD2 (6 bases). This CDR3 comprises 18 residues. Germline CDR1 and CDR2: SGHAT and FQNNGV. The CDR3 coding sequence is TGTGCCAGCAGTCTTCAAGGTGTAGCGGCCCTTAACACCGGGGAGCTGGTTTTT. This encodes CASSLQGVAALNTGELVF. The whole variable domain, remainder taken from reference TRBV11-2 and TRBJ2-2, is EAGVAQSPRYKIIEKRQSVAFWCNPISGHATLYWYQQILGQGPKLLIQFQNNGVVDDSQLPKDRFSAERLKGVDSTLKIQPAKLEDSAVYLCASSLQGVAALNTGELVFGEGSRLTVL.

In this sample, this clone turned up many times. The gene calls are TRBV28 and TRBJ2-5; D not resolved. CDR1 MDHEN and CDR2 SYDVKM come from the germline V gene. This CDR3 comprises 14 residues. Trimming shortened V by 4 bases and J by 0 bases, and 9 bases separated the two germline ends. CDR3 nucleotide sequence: TGTGCCAGCAGTTCCCCTGTAGACCAAGAGACCCAGTACTTC. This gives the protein CASSSPVDQETQYF.

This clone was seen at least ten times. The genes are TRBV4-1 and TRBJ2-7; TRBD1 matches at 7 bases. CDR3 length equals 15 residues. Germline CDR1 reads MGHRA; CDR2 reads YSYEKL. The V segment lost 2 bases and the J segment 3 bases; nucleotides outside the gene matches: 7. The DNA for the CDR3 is TGCGCCAGCAGCCAACTGACAGGGACGGACTACGAGCAGTACTTC. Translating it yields CASSQLTGTDYEQYF.

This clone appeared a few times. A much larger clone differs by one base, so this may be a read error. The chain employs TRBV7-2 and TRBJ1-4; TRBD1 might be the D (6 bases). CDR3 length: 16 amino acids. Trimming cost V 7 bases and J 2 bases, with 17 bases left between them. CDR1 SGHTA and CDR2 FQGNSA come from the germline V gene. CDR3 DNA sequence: TGTGCCAGCATCCTACCAGGGGTCGCGACTAATGAAAAACTGTTTTTT. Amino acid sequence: CASILPGVATNEKLFF.

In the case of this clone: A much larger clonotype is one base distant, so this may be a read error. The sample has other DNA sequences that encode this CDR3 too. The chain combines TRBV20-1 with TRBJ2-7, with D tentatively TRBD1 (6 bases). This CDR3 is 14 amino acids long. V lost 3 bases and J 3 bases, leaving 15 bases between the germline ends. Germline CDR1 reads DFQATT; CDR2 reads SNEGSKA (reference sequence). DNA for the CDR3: TGCAGTGCTAGTCCCCTCAGGGGTAGCTACGAGCAGTACTTC. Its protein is CSASPLRGSYEQYF.